This T cell receptor beta chain emerged from a study of blood T cells in healthy people across ages. The germline V gene encodes CDR1 SNHLY and CDR2 FYNNEI. Between the trimmed V and J ends, which lost 4 bases and 3 bases, there was a span of 10 bases. This CDR3 is built from 13 residues. This clonotype was found a few times. With a J-beta primer mix and a sample-barcoded 5' primer, a second PCR ran 7 to 11 cycles. TCRdb reanalysed the 5' RACE reads using MiXCR and keeps one entry per CDR3 protein. The sample lists fewer than 900,000 distinct CDR3 sequences, 40% to 45% seen once, with 20% to 25% in the top ten.

The genes are TRBV2 and TRBJ2-7, with a tentative D call TRBD1 (6 bases). This clonotype was sampled from a woman aged 55 to 70 in good health. The sample taken for sequencing was blood. The CDR3 DNA sequence: TGTGCCAGCAGTGTAGGGGGAAACTACGAGCAGTACTTC. Its protein is CASSVGGNYEQYF.